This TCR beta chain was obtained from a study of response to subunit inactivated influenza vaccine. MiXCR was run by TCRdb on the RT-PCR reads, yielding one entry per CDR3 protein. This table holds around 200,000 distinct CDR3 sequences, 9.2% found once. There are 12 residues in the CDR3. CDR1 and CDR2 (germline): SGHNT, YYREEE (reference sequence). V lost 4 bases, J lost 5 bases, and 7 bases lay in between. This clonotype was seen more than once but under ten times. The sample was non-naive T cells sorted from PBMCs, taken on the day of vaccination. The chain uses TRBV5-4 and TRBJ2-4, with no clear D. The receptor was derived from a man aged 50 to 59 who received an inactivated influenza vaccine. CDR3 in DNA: TGTGCCAGCAGCACCCGCGAAAACATTCAGTACTTC. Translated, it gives CASSTRENIQYF.